Only a few counts were recorded for the clone carrying this TCR beta chain. Its antigen is currently unknown. This entry is derived from a study of blood T cells in healthy people across ages. The second PCR ran about 6 to 11 cycles with a sample-barcoded 5' primer and J-beta primers. MiXCR was run by TCRdb on the 5' RACE reads, yielding one entry per CDR3 protein. The profile shows hundreds of thousands of distinct CDR3 sequences, 20% to 30% of them singletons. Study conclusions and caveats: Because donor CMV status was unknown, expanded clonotype changes were possibly confounded.

The V end was cut by 7 bases, the J end by 0 bases, with 12 bases between. This CDR3 region has 15 residues. Per germline, CDR1 SNHLY and CDR2 FYNNEI. These data are also associated with another study on T cells of mothers and their children. From that report: The study found slightly higher but non-significant overlap in related versus unrelated mother-child pairs.

The genes are TRBV2 and TRBJ2-2, with D possibly TRBD1 on 6 matching bases. This receptor was taken from a boy between 10 and 17 years old in good health. What was sequenced was blood. CDR3 sequence: CASNAGVANTGELFF. DNA of the CDR3: TGTGCCAGCAACGCAGGGGTCGCGAACACCGGGGAGCTGTTTTTT.